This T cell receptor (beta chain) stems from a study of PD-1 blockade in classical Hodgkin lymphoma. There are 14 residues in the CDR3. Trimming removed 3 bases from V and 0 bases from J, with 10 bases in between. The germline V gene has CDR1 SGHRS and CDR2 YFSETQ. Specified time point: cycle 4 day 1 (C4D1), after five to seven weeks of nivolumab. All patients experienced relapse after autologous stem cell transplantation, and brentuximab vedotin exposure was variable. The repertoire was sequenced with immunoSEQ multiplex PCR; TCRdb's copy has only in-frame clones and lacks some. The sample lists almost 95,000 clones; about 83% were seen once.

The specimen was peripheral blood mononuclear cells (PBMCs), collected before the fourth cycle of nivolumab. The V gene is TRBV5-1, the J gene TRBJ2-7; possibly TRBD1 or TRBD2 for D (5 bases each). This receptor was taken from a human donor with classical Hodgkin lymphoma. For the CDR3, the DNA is TGCGCCAGCAGCTCCCGGGACGGCTCCTACGAGCAGTACTTC. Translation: CASSSRDGSYEQYF.